Included here is one T cell receptor (beta chain) sequence, with context. The data are from a study of T cells after yellow fever vaccination. Germline CDR1 is DFQATT and CDR2 is SNEGSKA (reference sequence). With 3 bases removed from V and 4 bases from J, the gap between germline ends came to 17 bases. The CDR3 is made up of 15 amino acids. TCRdb ran MiXCR on the 5' RACE reads and lists one entry per CDR3 protein. The top ten hold about 0.6% of the sample, which has 110,000 to 150,000 distinct CDR3 sequences, approximately 6.6% seen once. The receptor was derived from a man aged 25 to 45 who received the YFV17D yellow fever vaccine. The rearrangement links TRBV20-1 to TRBJ2-3, with a weak D call TRBD2 (6 bases). Sample: CD4+ T cells sorted from PBMCs, taken 10 days after the yellow fever booster vaccination. CDR3 nucleotide sequence: TGCAGTGCTAGGAAAGCGGGTAACCGGGCAGATACGCAGTATTTT. It encodes CSARKAGNRADTQYF.